These 17 T cell receptor beta chains were sequenced from one sample in a study of T cells after yellow fever vaccination (dated by TCRdb to the late 2010s). Taken with the paper, the label for treatment or condition translates to: live attenuated yellow fever vaccine strain. Libraries were constructed by 5' RACE. Sequenced on an Illumina HiSeq 2500. The raw public reads went through TCRdb reprocessing: fastp at Q25, MiXCR clone calling, in-frame beta chains kept. Each CDR3 protein gets just one entry, which takes the most common genes and DNA from the rows behind it. The sample has roughly 300,000 distinct CDR3 sequences on record, 6.5% to 8.5% of them singletons. 15% to 20% of the sample belongs to the ten largest clones. The material sequenced was PBMCs, taken approximately 40 days after the first yellow fever vaccination. The receptors were gathered from a man in his late teens or twenties who received the YFV17D yellow fever vaccine.

V gene TRBV24-1 combines with J gene TRBJ2-1, with 11 bases matching TRBD2. The CDR3 sequence is 16 residues long. V gave up 5 bases and J gave up 9 bases; unmatched junction bases: 11. Germline V gives CDR1 KGHDR, CDR2 SFDVKD. The CDR3, as DNA: TGTGCCACCAGTGGGGTGGGGACTAGCGGTTACGGTGAGCAGTTCTTC. Translated, it gives CATSGVGTSGYGEQFF.

This clonotype was seen a few times. The chain uses TRBV18 and TRBJ1-6, with 8 bases matching TRBD1. Germline lookup yields CDR1 KGHSH and CDR2 LQKENI. Trimming removed 3 bases from V and 0 bases from J; junction bases left unmatched: 4. The length of the CDR3 is 17 residues. The CDR3 DNA reads as TGTGCCAGCTCACCTACAGGGGGAAGCTCCTATAATTCACCCCTCCACTTT. Amino acids: CASSPTGGSSYNSPLHF.

This clonotype came up many times. The chain is built from TRBV20-1 and TRBJ2-5, with 8 bases aligning to TRBD2. The CDR3 has 13 residues. Germline lookup yields CDR1 DFQATT and CDR2 SNEGSKA (reference sequence). Trimming at V came to 4 bases and at J to 3 bases, leaving 4 bases not matched to a gene. CDR3 DNA: TGCAGTGCTACGACTAGCGTGGAAGAGACCCAGTACTTC. It translates to CSATTSVEETQYF.

The chain carries TRBV7-9 and TRBJ1-6; D not certain. Deletions cut 1 base from V and 6 bases from J, with 10 bases between. Germline V gene lookup returns CDR1 SEHNR and CDR2 FQNEAQ (reference sequence). CDR3 size: 15 residues. Here the CDR3 reads CASSLEGLSNSPLHF. In DNA, the CDR3 is TGTGCCAGCAGCTTAGAAGGCCTATCTAATTCACCCCTCCACTTT.

The chain has TRBV6-5 and TRBJ2-3; 8 bases agree with TRBD2. The V segment lost 2 bases and the J segment 6 bases; nucleotides outside the gene matches: 4. Germline assignment: CDR1 MNHEY and CDR2 SVGAGI. CDR3 size: 14 residues. Written as DNA, the CDR3 is TGTGCCAGCAGTTACGGGTCTAGCGGGGATACGCAGTATTTT. This codes for CASSYGSSGDTQYF.

In its sample, this clonotype was seen many times. The genes are TRBV5-1 and TRBJ2-7, with D perhaps matching TRBD1 or TRBD2 (5 bases each). CDR1 is SGHRS, CDR2 YFSETQ, per germline. The V gene lost 3 bases and the J gene lost 2 bases, with 15 bases spanning the gap. This CDR3 region has 15 residues. CDR3 in DNA: TGCGCCAGCAGCTCTGACAGCGGACCCACCTACGAGCAGTACTTC. Amino acids: CASSSDSGPTYEQYF.

This chain links TRBV21-1 with TRBJ2-3; the table calls TRBD1, which could not be checked here. TRBV21-1 is designated a pseudogene. The CDR3 length is 14 residues. The CDR3 protein is CASSKGGVSDTQYF. The CDR3 region has the DNA TGTGCCAGCAGCAAAGGGGGGGTCTCAGATACGCAGTATTTT.

The chain joins TRBV9 to TRBJ2-3; perhaps TRBD2 as D (7 bases). Germline CDR1 is SGDLS and CDR2 is YYNGEE. Trimming stripped 4 bases from V and 3 bases from J, with 12 bases between. The CDR3 is 14 residues long. The CDR3 reads CASSKGGDTDTQYF. In nucleotides, the CDR3 is TGTGCCAGCAGCAAAGGGGGGGATACAGATACGCAGTATTTT.

This chain links TRBV6-2 or TRBV6-3 with TRBJ2-2, with no clear D. This CDR3 comprises 13 residues. The ends were cut back, 0 bases at V and 4 bases at J, with 3 bases in the middle. Germline V CDR1 and CDR2: MNHEY, SVGEGT. The CDR3 here is CASSYSLTGELFF. CDR3 sequence (DNA): TGTGCCAGCAGTTACTCCCTCACCGGGGAGCTGTTTTTT.

The CDR3 spells CASSPGGGEDGYTF. The DNA for the CDR3 is TGTGCCAGCAGTCCGGGGGGCGGGGAAGATGGCTACACCTTC. The chain recombines TRBV27 with TRBJ1-2; a weak D match, TRBD1 (6 bases). V was trimmed by 5 bases and J by 6 bases, leaving 16 bases between them. This CDR3 has 14 residues. CDR1 MNHEY and CDR2 SMNVEV come from the germline V gene (reference sequence).

This clonotype turned up a few times. This chain links TRBV12-3 or TRBV12-4 with TRBJ1-4, with 8 bases aligning to TRBD1. Trimming cost V 6 bases and J 5 bases; bases outside gene matches: 2. The CDR3 is 13 residues long. This chain's CDR3 is CASRQGGNEKLFF. CDR3 bases: TGTGCCAGCAGACAGGGGGGGAATGAAAAACTGTTTTTT.

The V and J genes are TRBV20-1 and TRBJ2-1; TRBD2 is a possible D gene (6 bases). The length of the CDR3 is 16 residues. The ends were cut back, 6 bases at V and 9 bases at J, with 27 bases in the middle. Per germline, CDR1 DFQATT and CDR2 SNEGSKA (reference sequence). The CDR3 nucleotides are TGCAGTGCGGCACCCCTGGGGGGTGTAGTAGCCGCTGAGCAGTTCTTC. This encodes CSAAPLGGVVAAEQFF.

This clonotype was detected ten times or more. The chain links TRBV20-1 to TRBJ2-7; D is undetermined. V dropped 3 bases and J dropped 6 bases, with 18 bases sitting between them. The CDR3 has 14 residues. Germline V gene lookup returns CDR1 DFQATT and CDR2 SNEGSKA (reference sequence). The CDR3 here is CSARVPGVAREQYF. CDR3 nucleotide sequence: TGCAGTGCTAGGGTTCCCGGTGTGGCCCGCGAGCAGTACTTC.

This clonotype was seen a handful of times. The V call is TRBV7-3, the J call TRBJ2-1, with D possibly being TRBD1 (6 bases). Germline V gives CDR1 SGHTA, CDR2 FQGTGA. Between the trimmed V and J ends, which lost 5 bases and 8 bases, there was a span of 13 bases. The CDR3 contains 13 residues. The CDR3 DNA reads as TGTGCCAGCAGCGGGGGCTTGGCCTATGAGCAGTTCTTC. It specifies CASSGGLAYEQFF.

The chain couples TRBV5-1 to TRBJ2-5; D not certain. V lost 2 bases and J 13 bases, leaving 15 bases between the germline ends. CDR1 is SGHRS and CDR2 is YFSETQ in the germline V gene. The CDR3 spans 12 residues. CDR3 sequence reads: CASSFGRNSMYF. CDR3 nucleotides: TGCGCCAGCAGCTTCGGCAGGAACAGCATGTACTTC. The variable domain in full, with the rest retrieved from reference TRBV5-1 and TRBJ2-5, is KAGVTQTPRYLIKTRGQQVTLSCSPISGHRSVSWYQQTPGQGLQFLFEYFSETQRNKGNFPGRFSGRQFSNSRSEMNVSTLELGDSALYLCASSFGRNSMYFGPGTRLLVL.

The J gene is TRBJ1-2, the V gene TRBV6-2 or TRBV6-3; weak D call: TRBD1 (5 bases). Germline V CDR1 and CDR2: MNHEY, SVGEGT. Trimming took 5 bases from V and 8 from J, leaving 15 bases between them. The CDR3 contains 13 residues. CDR3 sequence reads: CASSPGGGSGYTF. The CDR3 nucleotides read TGTGCCAGCAGTCCCGGCGGGGGAAGCGGCTACACCTTC.

This clonotype was recorded at least ten times. The gene calls are TRBV28 and TRBJ2-5; perhaps TRBD1 as D (5 bases). Germline loops: CDR1 MDHEN, CDR2 SYDVKM. V gave up 5 bases and J gave up 5 bases, with 15 bases separating them. The CDR3 length is 14 residues. This chain's CDR3 is CASSPDMTQETQYF. CDR3 DNA sequence: TGTGCCAGCAGTCCGGACATGACCCAGGAGACCCAGTACTTC.